This T cell receptor (beta chain) derives from a study of T cell repertoires in cytomegalovirus infection. Study at large: CMV infection plus the matching HLA type was flagged by public TCR beta signatures.

This clonotype was recorded a few times. The antigen remains unidentified. Per the germline V gene, CDR1 is SGHVS and CDR2 is FNYEAQ. This CDR3 has 13 residues. V dropped 4 bases and J dropped 7 bases, with 11 bases sitting between them. TCRdb redid the calling of the reads with MiXCR, one entry per CDR3 protein. The table shows about 470,000 distinct CDR3 sequences, with 40% to 50% occurring only once. The source of this sequence is a human donor in good health (CMV status not recorded). Some clones in this sample may be carry-over from other donors' samples. Specimen: cultured PBMCs, collected from culture after CMV antigen stimulation. This rearrangement joins TRBV7-6 to TRBJ2-1; D unresolved. CDR3 nucleotide sequence: TGTGCCAGCAGCTCAGCTATCGGTAATGAGCAGTTCTTC. It specifies CASSSAIGNEQFF.